Listed here are 5 T cell receptor beta chains from one sample, sequenced in a study of fetal regulatory T cell absence and autoimmunity. Method: immunoSEQ multiplex PCR; TCRdb's copy keeps in-frame clones and lacks some. Here the sample spans 46,000 or so clones, about 79% being singletons. What was sequenced was cord blood. The source of these receptors is a newborn boy with IPEX syndrome.

This chain joins TRBV5-4 and TRBJ2-1; 8 bases fit TRBD2. Per germline, CDR1 SGHNT and CDR2 YYREEE (reference sequence). The junction had 9 bases not matched to a gene; V was cut back by 2 bases and J by 8 bases. The CDR3 length is 15 residues. The CDR3 spells CASSFYGGALHEQFF. The CDR3 DNA follows: TGTGCCAGCAGCTTTTACGGGGGGGCTTTGCATGAGCAGTTCTTC.

This clone was found once. The chain is built from TRBV7-9 and TRBJ1-1; the D is unclear. CDR3 length equals 14 residues. The V end lost 1 base, the J end lost 1 base, and 7 bases lay between the germline ends. The germline CDR1 and CDR2 sequences are SEHNR and FQNEAQ (reference sequence). CDR3 DNA: TGTGCCAGCAGCTTAGGCCCGGGGAACACTGAAGCTTTCTTT. Protein product: CASSLGPGNTEAFF.

The J gene is TRBJ2-5, the V gene TRBV30, with 7 bases matching TRBD2. The ends lost 4 bases at V and 1 base at J; junction bases unmatched: 3. The CDR3 runs to 13 residues. Germline lookup yields CDR1 GTSNPN and CDR2 SVGIG (reference sequence). This CDR3 is CAWTPSGQETQYF. The CDR3 DNA reads as TGTGCCTGGACACCTAGCGGCCAAGAGACCCAGTACTTC.

The rearrangement links TRBV2 to TRBJ2-7; 10 bases line up with TRBD1. The V and J ends lost 6 bases and 6 bases, in that order; junction bases with no gene match: 8. The CDR3 loop spans 14 amino acids. Per germline, CDR1 SNHLY and CDR2 FYNNEI. The CDR3 sequence is CASRGTGEFAEQYF. The CDR3, as DNA: TGTGCCAGCAGGGGGACAGGGGAATTCGCCGAGCAGTACTTC.

The chain combines TRBV30 with TRBJ1-2, with TRBD1 identical over 8 bases. With V trimmed by 3 bases and J by 5 bases, 2 bases remained unmatched. Germline V gene lookup returns CDR1 GTSNPN and CDR2 SVGIG (reference sequence). The CDR3 spans 12 residues. CDR3 sequence (DNA): TGTGCCTGGAGGACAGGGGAGTATGGCTACACCTTC. Encoded protein: CAWRTGEYGYTF. Filled out from reference TRBV30 and TRBJ1-2, the complete variable domain reads SQTIHQWPATLVQPVGSPLSLECTVEGTSNPNLYWYRQAAGRGLQLLFYSVGIGQISSEVPQNLSASRPQDRQFILSSKKLLLSDSGFYLCAWRTGEYGYTFGSGTRLTVV.